The 15 T cell receptor beta chains in this list originate from one sample, sequenced in a study of OX40 agonist ivuxolimab in advanced cancers. Repertoires were generated with immunoSEQ multiplex PCR, while TCRdb's copy carries only in-frame clones and drops some. The sample consists of 9,500 to 15,000 clones, 80% of them appearing once. Sequenced here: CD4+ or CD8+ T cells sorted from blood, sampled in a trial of the OX40 agonist ivuxolimab. The receptors derive from an adult with an advanced solid tumor such as melanoma, head and neck, liver or kidney cancer.

By share, this clone ranks as large. V and J are TRBV5-4 and TRBJ1-6; TRBD1 agrees at 7 bases. Germline values: CDR1 SGHNT, CDR2 YYREEE (reference sequence). This CDR3 is built from 17 residues. The V gene end was trimmed by 1 base and the J gene end by 10 bases; junction bases not matched to a gene: 14. The CDR3, as DNA: TGTGCCAGCAGCTTGTTCGGGGCGGACAGGTCACGATCACCCCTCCACTTT. It translates to CASSLFGADRSRSPLHF.

This clone was detected once. V and J are TRBV12-5 and TRBJ2-3; 7 nucleotides align to TRBD2. The CDR3 is 13 amino acids. Germline V lookup: CDR1 LGHNT, CDR2 FRNRAP. The ends lost 6 bases at V and 2 bases at J; junction bases unmatched: 2. The CDR3 here is CASGGTTTDTQYF. The CDR3 bases are TGTGCTAGTGGGGGGACTACCACAGATACGCAGTATTTT. Full variable domain (rest looked up from reference TRBV12-5 and TRBJ2-3): DARVTQTPRHKVTEMGQEVTMRCQPILGHNTVFWYRQTMMQGLELLAYFRNRAPLDDSGMPKDRFSAEMPDATLATLKIQPSEPRDSAVYFCASGGTTTDTQYFGPGTRLTVL.

The chain uses TRBV9 and TRBJ2-7; D may match TRBD1 or TRBD2 (5 bases each). Trimming pared 0 bases from V and 0 bases from J, leaving 7 bases between. The germline CDR1 and CDR2 sequences are SGDLS and YYNGEE. This CDR3 has 14 residues. Here the CDR3 DNA reads TGTGCCAGCAGCGTAGATGGGACCTCCTACGAGCAGTACTTC. Amino acid sequence: CASSVDGTSYEQYF.

CDR3 sequence reads: CASSLAGSRGSYGYTF. CDR3 nucleotide sequence: TGTGCCAGCAGCTTAGCGGGGAGCAGGGGCAGCTATGGCTACACCTTC. The chain has TRBV7-9 and TRBJ1-2; a weak D match, TRBD1 (6 bases). V lost 0 bases, J lost 4 bases, and 15 bases lay in between. CDR1 and CDR2 (germline): SEHNR, FQNEAQ (reference sequence). The CDR3 has 16 residues.

CDR3 coding DNA: TGCGCCAGCAGCGACCGCCTTGGGTTTTGGACTGAAGCTTTCTTT. Translated, it gives CASSDRLGFWTEAFF. The chain links TRBV10-1 to TRBJ1-1; the D is unclear. V dropped 6 bases and J dropped 5 bases, with 19 bases sitting between them. The CDR3 is 15 amino acids. Germline CDR1 WNHNN, CDR2 SYGVQD (reference sequence).

This clone showed up just a few times. V usage is TRBV6-5 and J usage is TRBJ1-5; D is unclear. Germline V gives CDR1 MNHEY, CDR2 SVGAGI. With 0 bases removed from V and 5 bases from J, the gap between germline ends came to 8 bases. The CDR3 loop spans 14 amino acids. CDR3 in amino acids: CASSYSVSHQPQHF. CDR3 DNA sequence: TGTGCCAGCAGTTACTCGGTCAGTCATCAGCCCCAGCATTTT.

This clone was counted once. In DNA, the CDR3 is TGTGCCAGCAGTTTCCCGGGGCGGGAAGCTTTCTTT. Protein sequence: CASSFPGREAFF. The chain recombines TRBV28 with TRBJ1-1; the D gene is possibly TRBD1 (5 bases). This CDR3 has 12 amino acids. V was pared by 3 bases and J by 8 bases, with 10 bases between. Per the germline V gene, CDR1 is MDHEN and CDR2 is SYDVKM.

This chain connects TRBV7-2 to TRBJ2-7, with 8 positions matching TRBD1. V shed 5 bases and J 6 bases; nucleotides not matched to a gene: 3. This CDR3 is 12 amino acids long. Looked up from germline, CDR1 is SGHTA and CDR2 is FQGNSA. In DNA, the CDR3 is TGTGCCAGCAGCCATACAGGGGGCGAGCAGTACTTC. Translated, it gives CASSHTGGEQYF. The whole variable domain, filled in from reference TRBV7-2 and TRBJ2-7, reads GAGVSQSPSNKVTEKGKDVELRCDPISGHTALYWYRQSLGQGLEFLIYFQGNSAPDKSGLPSDRFSAERTGGSVSTLTIQRTQQEDSAVYLCASSHTGGEQYFGPGTRLTVT.

CDR3 sequence: CAWTTGTSNHNEQFF. CDR3 coding DNA: TGTGCCTGGACGACCGGGACTAGCAATCACAATGAGCAGTTCTTC. The V and J genes are TRBV30 and TRBJ2-1; 9 bases line up with TRBD2. Unmatched junction bases numbered 9, after V lost 4 bases and J lost 5 bases. CDR1 GTSNPN and CDR2 SVGIG come from the germline V gene (reference sequence). The CDR3 has 15 amino acids.

The chain links TRBV5-6 to TRBJ2-2; D gene ambiguous. Trimming took off 2 bases at V and 0 bases at J, with 5 bases between the two ends. CDR1 and CDR2 from the germline V gene are SGHDT and YYEEEE. CDR3 size: 14 residues. The CDR3 nucleotides read TGTGCCAGCAGCTTTCTGGCGAACACCGGGGAGCTGTTTTTT. This codes for CASSFLANTGELFF.

The chain couples TRBV7-9 to TRBJ2-1, with D perhaps assigned TRBD1 or TRBD2 (5 bases each). Trimming cost V 5 bases and J 6 bases, with 11 bases left between them. Germline V gene lookup returns CDR1 SEHNR and CDR2 FQNEAQ (reference sequence). The CDR3 is 13 amino acids. The CDR3 nucleotides are TGTGCCAGCAGCAGGGGACCGATCAATGAGCAGTTCTTC. It specifies CASSRGPINEQFF.

This chain connects TRBV28 to TRBJ2-7, with D perhaps given as TRBD1 or TRBD2 (6 bases each). CDR1 is MDHEN, CDR2 SYDVKM, per germline. Trimming cost V 3 bases and J 7 bases, with 13 bases left between them. This CDR3 has 13 residues. The DNA of the CDR3 is TGTGCCAGCAGTTTTCGGGGGCCGGGGGAGCAGTACTTC. It codes for CASSFRGPGEQYF.

This clone was observed once. The V gene is TRBV19, the J gene TRBJ2-1; TRBD2 aligns across 8 bases. V trimming: 1 base; J trimming: 10 bases; junction bases outside the gene matches: 3. This CDR3 is built from 13 residues. The germline CDR1 and CDR2 sequences are LNHDA and SQIVND (reference sequence). The CDR3 reads CASSIVGGDEQFF. DNA of the CDR3: TGTGCCAGTAGTATAGTCGGGGGGGACGAGCAGTTCTTC.

Judged by abundance, this clone is medium-sized. The rearrangement joins TRBV7-9 to TRBJ2-3; 9 nucleotides align to TRBD2. Per the germline V gene, CDR1 is SEHNR and CDR2 is FQNEAQ (reference sequence). The CDR3 runs 17 residues. V lost 0 bases, J lost 2 bases, and 6 bases stayed unmatched. CDR3 coding DNA: TGTGCCAGCAGCTTAGCAGTAGCGGGAGAGGTCACAGATACGCAGTATTTT. Protein: CASSLAVAGEVTDTQYF.

The gene calls are TRBV21-1 and TRBJ1-5. TRBV21-1 is given as a pseudogene. The CDR3 covers 18 residues. The CDR3 DNA reads as TGTGCCAGCAGCACCTGTGGAGCCCAGAACCATAGCAATCAGCCCCAGCATTTT. The encoded protein is CASSTCGAQNHSNQPQHF.